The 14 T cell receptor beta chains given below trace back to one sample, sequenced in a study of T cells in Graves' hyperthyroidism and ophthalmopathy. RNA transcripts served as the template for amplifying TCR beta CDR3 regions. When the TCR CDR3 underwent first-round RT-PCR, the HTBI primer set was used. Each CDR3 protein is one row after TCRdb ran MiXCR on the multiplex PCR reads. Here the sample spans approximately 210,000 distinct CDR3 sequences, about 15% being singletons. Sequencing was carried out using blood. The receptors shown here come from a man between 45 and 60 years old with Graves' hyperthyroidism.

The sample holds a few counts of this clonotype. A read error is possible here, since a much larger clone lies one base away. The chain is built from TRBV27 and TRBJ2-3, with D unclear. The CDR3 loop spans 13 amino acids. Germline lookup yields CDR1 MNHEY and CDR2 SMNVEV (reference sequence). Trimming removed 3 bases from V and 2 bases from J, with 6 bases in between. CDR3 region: CASSFGDTDTQYF. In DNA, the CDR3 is TGTGCCAGCAGTTTCGGAGACACAGATACGCAGTATTTT.

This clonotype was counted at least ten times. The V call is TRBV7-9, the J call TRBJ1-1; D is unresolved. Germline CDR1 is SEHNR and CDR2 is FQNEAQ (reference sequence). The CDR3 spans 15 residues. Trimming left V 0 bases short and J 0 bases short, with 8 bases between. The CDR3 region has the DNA TGTGCCAGCAGCTTAGCAAGGGAAGTGAACACTGAAGCTTTCTTT. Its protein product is CASSLAREVNTEAFF.

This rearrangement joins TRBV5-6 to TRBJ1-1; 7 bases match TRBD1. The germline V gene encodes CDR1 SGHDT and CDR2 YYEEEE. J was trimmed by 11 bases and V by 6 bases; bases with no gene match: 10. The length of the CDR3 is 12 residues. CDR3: CASNTRQGPAFF. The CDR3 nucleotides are TGTGCCAGCAACACCCGACAGGGACCCGCTTTCTTT.

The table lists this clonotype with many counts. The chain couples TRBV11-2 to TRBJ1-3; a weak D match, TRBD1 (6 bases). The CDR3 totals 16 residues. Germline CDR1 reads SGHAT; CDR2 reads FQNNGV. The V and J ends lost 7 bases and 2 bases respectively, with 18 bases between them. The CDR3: CASNLLRGRTGNTIYF. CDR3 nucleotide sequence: TGTGCCAGCAACCTACTCCGGGGGCGGACTGGAAACACCATATATTTT.

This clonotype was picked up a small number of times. The CDR3 sequence: CASSLWARGTEAFF. CDR3 nucleotides: TGTGCCAGCAGTTTATGGGCCCGGGGGACTGAAGCTTTCTTT. The chain joins TRBV28 to TRBJ1-1; D may be TRBD1 (5 bases). The CDR3 totals 14 residues. Germline assignment: CDR1 MDHEN and CDR2 SYDVKM. V shed 0 bases and J shed 5 bases, with 10 bases lying between them. Using reference TRBV28 and TRBJ1-1 for the parts outside the CDR3, the full variable domain is DVKVTQSSRYLVKRTGEKVFLECVQDMDHENMFWYRQDPGLGLRLIYFSYDVKMKEKGDIPEGYSVSREKKERFSLILESASTNQTSMYLCASSLWARGTEAFFGQGTRLTVV.

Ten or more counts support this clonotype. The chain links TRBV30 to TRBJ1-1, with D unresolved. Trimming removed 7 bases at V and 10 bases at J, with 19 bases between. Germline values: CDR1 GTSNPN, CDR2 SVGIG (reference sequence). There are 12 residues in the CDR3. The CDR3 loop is CASPQEGELAFF. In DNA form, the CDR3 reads TGTGCCTCTCCCCAGGAAGGTGAACTAGCTTTCTTT.

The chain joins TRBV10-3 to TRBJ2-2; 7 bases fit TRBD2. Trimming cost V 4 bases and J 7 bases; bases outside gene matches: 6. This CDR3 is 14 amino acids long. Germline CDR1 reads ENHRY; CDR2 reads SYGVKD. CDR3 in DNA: TGTGCCATCAGTGGTCAAGAGCGGGGCGGGGAGCTGTTTTTT. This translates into CAISGQERGGELFF.

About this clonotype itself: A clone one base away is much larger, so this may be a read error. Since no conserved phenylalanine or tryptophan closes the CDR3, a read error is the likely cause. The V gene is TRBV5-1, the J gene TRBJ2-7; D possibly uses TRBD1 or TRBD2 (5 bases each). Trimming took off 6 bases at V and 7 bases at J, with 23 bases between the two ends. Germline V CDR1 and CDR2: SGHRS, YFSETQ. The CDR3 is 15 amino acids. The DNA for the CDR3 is TGCGCCAGCACCCCAGACAGTTCCGGGGTCAGGGAGCAGTACCTC. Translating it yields CASTPDSSGVREQYL.

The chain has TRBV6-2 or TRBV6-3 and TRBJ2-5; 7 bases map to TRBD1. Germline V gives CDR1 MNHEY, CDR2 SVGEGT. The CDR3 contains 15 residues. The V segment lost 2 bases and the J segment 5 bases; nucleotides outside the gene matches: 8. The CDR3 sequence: CASSYNLQGSETQYF. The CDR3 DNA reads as TGTGCCAGCAGTTACAACTTACAGGGGTCTGAGACCCAGTACTTC.

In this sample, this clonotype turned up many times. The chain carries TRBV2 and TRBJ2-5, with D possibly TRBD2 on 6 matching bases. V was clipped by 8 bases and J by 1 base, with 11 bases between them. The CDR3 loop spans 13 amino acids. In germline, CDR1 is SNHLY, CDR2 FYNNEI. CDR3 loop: CASGRDLQETQYF. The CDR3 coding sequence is TGTGCCAGCGGGCGGGACCTCCAAGAGACCCAGTACTTC. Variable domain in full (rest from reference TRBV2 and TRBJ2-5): EPEVTQTPSHQVTQMGQEVILRCVPISNHLYFYWYRQILGQKVEFLVSFYNNEISEKSEIFDDQFSVERPDGSNFTLKIRSTKLEDSAMYFCASGRDLQETQYFGPGTRLLVL.

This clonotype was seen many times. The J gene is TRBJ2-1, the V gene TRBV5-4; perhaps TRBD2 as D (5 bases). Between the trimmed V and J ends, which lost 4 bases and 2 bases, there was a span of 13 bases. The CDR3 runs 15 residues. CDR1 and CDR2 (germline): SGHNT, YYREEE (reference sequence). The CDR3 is CASSRGAGPYNEQFF. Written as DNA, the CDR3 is TGTGCCAGCAGCCGGGGAGCAGGACCCTACAATGAGCAGTTCTTC. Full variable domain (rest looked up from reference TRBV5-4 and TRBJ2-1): ETGVTQSPTHLIKTRGQQVTLRCSSQSGHNTVSWYQQALGQGPQFIFQYYREEENGRGNFPPRFSGLQFPNYSSELNVNALELDDSALYLCASSRGAGPYNEQFFGPGTRLTVL.

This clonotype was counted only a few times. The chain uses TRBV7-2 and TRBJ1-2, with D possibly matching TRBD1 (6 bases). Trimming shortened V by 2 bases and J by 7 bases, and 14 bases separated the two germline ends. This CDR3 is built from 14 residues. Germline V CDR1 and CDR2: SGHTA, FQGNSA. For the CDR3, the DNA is TGTGCCAGCAGCTTACCTCGGGGGCGAGGTGGCTACACCTTC. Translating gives CASSLPRGRGGYTF.

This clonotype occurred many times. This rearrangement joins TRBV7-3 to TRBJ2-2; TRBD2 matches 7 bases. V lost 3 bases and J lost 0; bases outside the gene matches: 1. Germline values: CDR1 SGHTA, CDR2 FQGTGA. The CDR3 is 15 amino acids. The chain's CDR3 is CASSLAGANTGELFF. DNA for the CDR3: TGTGCCAGCAGCTTGGCGGGAGCGAACACCGGGGAGCTGTTTTTT.

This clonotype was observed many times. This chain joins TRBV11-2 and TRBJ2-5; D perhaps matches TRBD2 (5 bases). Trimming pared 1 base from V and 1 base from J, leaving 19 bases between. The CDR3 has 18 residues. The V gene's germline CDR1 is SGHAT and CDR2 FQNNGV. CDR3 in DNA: TGTGCCAGCAGCTTAGTTTTGGGTTACGGGGAAACCCAAGAGACCCAGTACTTC. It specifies CASSLVLGYGETQETQYF.